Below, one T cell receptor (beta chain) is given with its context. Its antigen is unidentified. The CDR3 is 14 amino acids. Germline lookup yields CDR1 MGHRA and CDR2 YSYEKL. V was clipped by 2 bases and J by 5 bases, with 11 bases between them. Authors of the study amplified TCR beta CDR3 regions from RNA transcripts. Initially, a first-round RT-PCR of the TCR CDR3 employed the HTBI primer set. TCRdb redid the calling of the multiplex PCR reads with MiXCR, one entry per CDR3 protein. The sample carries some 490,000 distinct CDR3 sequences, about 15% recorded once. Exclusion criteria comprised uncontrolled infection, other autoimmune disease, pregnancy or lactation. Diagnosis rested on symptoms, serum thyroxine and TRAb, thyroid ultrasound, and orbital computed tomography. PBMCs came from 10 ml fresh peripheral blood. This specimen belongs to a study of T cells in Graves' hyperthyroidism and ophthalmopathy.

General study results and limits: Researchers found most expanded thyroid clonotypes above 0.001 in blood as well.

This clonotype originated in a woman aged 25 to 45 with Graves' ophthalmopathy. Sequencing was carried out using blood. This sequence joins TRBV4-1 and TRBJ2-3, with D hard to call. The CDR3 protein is CASSQRNPRDTQYF. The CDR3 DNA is TGCGCCAGCAGCCAACGCAACCCTAGAGATACGCAGTATTTT.